This T cell receptor (beta chain) was recorded in a study of T cell repertoires in cytomegalovirus infection. The overall study: Recently identified HLA-C-restricted and well-studied HLA-B-restricted CMV epitopes were used. Public TCR beta signatures indicated both CMV infection and matching HLA type.

Findings and limits, study-wide: Carriers of CMV and the relevant HLA type were discriminated by public TCR beta frequency.

Per germline, CDR1 SGHVS and CDR2 FQNEAQ. This CDR3 spans 16 amino acids. The V gene lost 2 bases and the J gene lost 2 bases, with 15 bases spanning the gap. In regard to this clonotype: Its antigen is currently unknown.

TCRdb analysed the reads with MiXCR anew, one entry per CDR3 protein. The repertoire holds about a million distinct CDR3 sequences, with around 30% as singletons. The chain links TRBV7-8 to TRBJ1-2; D remains unclear. The receptor's source is a human donor in good health (CMV status not recorded). Some clones in this sample may be carry-over from other donors' samples. Sequenced here: cultured CD8+ T cells from PBMCs, sampled from culture after CMV antigen stimulation. For the CDR3, the DNA is TGTGCCAGCAGCTTACCCCGCCTCGGGCAGAACTATGGCTACACCTTC. Translation gives CASSLPRLGQNYGYTF.